Listed here is a single T cell receptor beta chain. The data are from a study of T cells in Graves' hyperthyroidism and ophthalmopathy. In the study overall: Peripheral blood collection took place at initial diagnosis, before any treatment.

Amplified TCR beta CDR3 regions came from RNA transcripts. Initially, a first-round RT-PCR of the TCR CDR3 employed the HTBI primer set. TCRdb recomputed calls from the multiplex PCR reads with MiXCR, one row per CDR3 protein. The table includes hundreds of thousands of distinct CDR3 sequences, roughly 25% detected once. Germline lookup yields CDR1 SGHAT and CDR2 FQNNGV. There are 18 residues in the CDR3. V lost 0 bases to trimming and J lost 7 bases; unmatched junction nucleotides: 17. This chain joins TRBV11-2 and TRBJ2-7; 8 nucleotides match TRBD2. This sequence was found in a woman aged 30 to 39 with Graves' ophthalmopathy. The sequencing input was blood. The CDR3 here is CASSLDRPVRAGEYEQYF. The CDR3 region has the DNA TGTGCCAGCAGCTTAGATCGGCCGGTGCGAGCGGGAGAGTATGAGCAGTACTTC.